The present entry profiles one T cell receptor beta chain with its context. There is no known antigen for this receptor. One base away there is no much larger clone; base qualities are not given. The data belong to a study of blood T cell repertoires in COVID-19 (TCRdb year 2020). For the study in its entirety: Samples covering the acute and convalescent phases of COVID-19 were provided by collaborators in the United States, Italy and Spain. The material from the prospective study consisted of cDNA or gDNA derived from T cells, B-cell-depleted T cells, or PBMCs. Deeply sampled blood TCRbeta repertoires from subjects exposed to, actively infected with, or recovered from COVID-19 were included in the dataset. The repertoires were released in a freely available public database meant as a resource for research on the immune response to SARS-CoV-2. Samples came from the ongoing ImmuneRACE study (first 160 participants) plus 1,254 subjects from 6 global collaborators. The sample metadata nearly always contained a de-identified subject ID, COVID-19 status, age in years and sex. Where HLA class I and class II types were available, the types were taken from metadata supplied by the sample provider, not from assay-based typing. General findings and caveats noted by the study authors: How much clinical and demographic metadata was included differed by source and by participant, and the metadata was provided uncurated.

TCRbeta CDR3 regions were amplified from genomic DNA by means of the immunoSEQ Assay, a bias-controlled multiplex PCR. The authors processed their data as follows. The number of nucleated cells in each sample was estimated from the amplification of reference gene primers within the assay. To quantify the absolute abundance of each unique TCRbeta CDR3 rearrangement, sequence reads were collapsed and filtered. For each sample, productive Simpson clonality was calculated by taking the square root of Simpson's diversity index across productive rearrangements. TCRdb's version of the immuneACCESS table is confined to in-frame rearrangements and falls short of the full clone set. An unresolved V gene accounts for under half of the shortfall where checked; the remainder is of unknown origin. V and J calls and clone size are copied from that table; D and trimming were computed from the DNA. In this sample the table shows approximately 300,000 clones, around four fifths of which occur a single time. The ten largest make up 4% to 5% of the sample.

The collaborating institutions used their own protocols to collect whole blood in K2EDTA tubes. For TCRbeta analysis, collaborators shipped samples in one of three forms: frozen whole blood, isolated PBMCs, or DNA extracted from either of those sample types. Sequencing input: peripheral blood. The origin of this receptor is a woman aged 45-65 years with active or convalescent COVID-19.

CDR3 sequence: CASSLFSSGSWTDTQYF. The sequenced DNA: TGTGCCAGCAGTTTATTCAGCAGCGGGAGTTGGACAGATACGCAGTATTTT. The chain uses TRBV27 and TRBJ2-3; 8 bases in between match TRBD2. From its cysteine to its phenylalanine, the CDR3 spans 17 amino acids. Only the CDR3 portion is preserved as DNA: 51 bases, with reading frame beginning at the first base. From V the trimming removes 1 base and from J it removes 3 bases, while the gene matches leave 9 bases of the junction unaccounted for. CDR1 and CDR2 were assigned from the germline V gene (reference sequence) as MNHEY and SMNVEV.